This TCR beta chain was captured by sequencing in a study of early T cells in non-severe SARS-CoV-2 infection. Whole-study context: Sequencing input comprised bulk RNA from unsorted whole blood; chain pairing was not available.

One entry per CDR3 protein, called by TCRdb with MiXCR from the 5' RACE reads. The table shows more than 75,000 distinct CDR3 sequences, with around 15% occurring only once. The table lists this clonotype with a few counts. Germline V gene data show CDR1 as MNHNY and CDR2 as SVGAGI (reference sequence). V dropped 6 bases and J dropped 6 bases, with 15 bases sitting between them. The CDR3 runs 13 residues. The sequenced sample was whole blood. The sequence came from an adult who was a healthcare worker with PCR-confirmed SARS-CoV-2 infection or an uninfected control (not recorded which). The chain recombines TRBV6-6 with TRBJ2-7; the D is unclear. The CDR3 bases are TGTGCCAGCAGCCCTGGAGTGGATGGCGAGCAGTACTTC. Translating it yields CASSPGVDGEQYF.